This is a list of T cell receptor beta chains from one sample in a study of vaccination and CD4 T cells after COVID-19. Using its own MiXCR run on the PCR reads, TCRdb lists one record per CDR3 protein. The repertoire holds about 10,000 distinct CDR3 sequences, with about 28% as singletons. No antigen is known for these receptors. Source: CD4+ T cells from blood, cultured in vitro, taken after SARS-CoV-2 vaccination. These receptors all come from a human donor who had recovered from COVID-19. CDR3s include the opening cysteine and the closing phenylalanine or tryptophan. The D gene is left open where the match is weak. A clone size is listed for some rows: how often the clone was seen (once, few, many), or a class if it is expanded.

TGTGCCAGTAGTCCACGGGGGGACCCTTACGAGCAGTACTTC | CASSPRGDPYEQYF | TRBJ2-7 | TRBD2 | TRBV19 | .
TGTGCCAGCAGAAAACCGGGGTCTGGGGCCAACGTCCTGACTTTC | CASRKPGSGANVLTF | TRBJ2-6 | . | TRBV28 | .
TGTGCCAGCAGTGGGGACAGAAACACCGGGGAGCTGTTTTTT | CASSGDRNTGELFF | TRBJ2-2 | TRBD1 | TRBV25-1 | .
TGCGCCAGCAGCCAATGGGACGCAGCTCCTGGGGCCAACGTCCTGACTTTC | CASSQWDAAPGANVLTF | TRBJ2-6 | . | TRBV4-1 | .
TGTGCCAGCAGACCCACTGACAGGCTGTTCTCCTACGAGCAGTACTTC | CASRPTDRLFSYEQYF | TRBJ2-7 | . | TRBV11-2 | few
TGTGCCACCAGCTGGGGCGGTAGGACTGAAGCTTTCTTT | CATSWGGRTEAFF | TRBJ1-1 | . | TRBV15 | .
TGTGCCAGCAGTCCCCGACAGGGGGCTGGGACTGAAGCTTTCTTT | CASSPRQGAGTEAFF | TRBJ1-1 | TRBD1 | TRBV6-1 | few
TGTGCCAGCAGCTTAATGAGTACGCAGTATTTT | CASSLMSTQYF | TRBJ2-3 | . | TRBV7-2 | .
TGTGCCTGGGGAGGACTGACCTTTAACTATGGCTACACCTTC | CAWGGLTFNYGYTF | TRBJ1-2 | . | TRBV30 | few
TGCAGTGCTAGACTGGCACAGGGCAGCAATCAGCCCCAGCATTTT | CSARLAQGSNQPQHF | TRBJ1-5 | . | TRBV20-1 | .